One sample yielded the 21 T cell receptor beta chains listed below, sequenced in a study of T cells in Graves' hyperthyroidism and ophthalmopathy. TCR beta CDR3 sequences were amplified from RNA transcripts. Researchers ran a first-round RT-PCR on the TCR CDR3 using the HTBI primer set. TCRdb redid the calling of the multiplex PCR reads with MiXCR, one entry per CDR3 protein. The sample lists roughly 750,000 distinct CDR3 sequences; about 17% were seen once. Material: blood. The receptors were sampled from a man aged 18 to 29 with Graves' hyperthyroidism.

This clonotype has ten or more counts. V and J are TRBV16 and TRBJ2-7; TRBD2 matches 10 bases. With 4 bases clipped from V and 3 bases from J, the junction kept 6 bases outside the gene matches. Germline CDR1 is KGHSY and CDR2 is FQNENV. The CDR3 covers 15 residues. The CDR3 bases are TGTGCCAGCAGCCGAGGACTAGCGGCCTACTACGAGCAGTACTTC. Translated: CASSRGLAAYYEQYF.

This clonotype was seen at least ten times. This chain connects TRBV10-3 to TRBJ1-1; D call uncertain. Germline V CDR1 and CDR2: ENHRY, SYGVKD. This CDR3 has 12 amino acids. V lost 4 bases, J lost 2 bases, and 5 bases lay in between. DNA of the CDR3: TGTGCCATCAGTGGGGGTAACACTGAAGCTTTCTTT. Translated, it gives CAISGGNTEAFF.

This clonotype appeared many times. The chain joins TRBV7-8 to TRBJ2-7, with D possibly matching TRBD2 (5 bases). The germline V gene has CDR1 SGHVS and CDR2 FQNEAQ. The CDR3 contains 16 residues. Trimming removed 5 bases at V and 2 bases at J, with 19 bases between. The CDR3 sequence: CASSPASGGLTYEQYF. The CDR3, as DNA: TGTGCCAGCAGCCCTGCCAGCGGAGGACTTACCTACGAGCAGTACTTC. The entire variable domain, with the rest obtained from reference TRBV7-8 and TRBJ2-7, is as follows: GAGVSQSPRYKVAKRGQDVALRCDPISGHVSLFWYQQALGQGPEFLTYFQNEAQLDKSGLPSDRFFAERPEGSVSTLKIQRTQQEDSAVYLCASSPASGGLTYEQYFGPGTRLTVT.

The chain recombines TRBV12-3 or TRBV12-4 with TRBJ1-6, with D possibly matching TRBD1 (5 bases). V lost 3 bases and J lost 9, with 21 bases in between. This CDR3 is built from 17 residues. The CDR3 bases are TGTGCCAGCAGTTTGGGATCAAGGGGAGCGCTGGGTTCACCCCTCCACTTT. It encodes CASSLGSRGALGSPLHF.

This clonotype has a handful of counts. V and J are TRBV12-3 or TRBV12-4 and TRBJ2-1, with 8 bases aligning to TRBD2. The CDR3 is made up of 17 amino acids. The V gene end was trimmed by 1 base and the J gene end by 7 bases; junction bases not matched to a gene: 12. CDR3 residues: CASSLEFTGGFGNEQFF. The CDR3 region has the DNA TGTGCCAGCAGTTTAGAATTTACGGGAGGGTTTGGGAATGAGCAGTTCTTC.

This clonotype appeared many times. This rearrangement joins TRBV6-9 to TRBJ2-3; 7 nucleotides match TRBD1. V gave up 6 bases and J gave up 2 bases; unmatched junction bases: 8. The CDR3 length is 15 residues. CDR1 MNHGY and CDR2 SVAAGI come from the germline V gene. CDR3 protein: CASRLGQVTTDTQYF. The CDR3, as DNA: TGTGCCAGCAGACTCGGACAGGTGACCACAGATACGCAGTATTTT.

This clonotype has ten or more counts. V and J are TRBV28 and TRBJ1-2; TRBD1 agrees at 7 bases. Per germline, CDR1 MDHEN and CDR2 SYDVKM. CDR3 size: 14 residues. With V trimmed by 6 bases and J by 7 bases, 11 bases remained unmatched. CDR3 bases: TGTGCCAGCAGCCTTCAATACAGGGGTGGTGGCTACACCTTC. Translation gives CASSLQYRGGGYTF.

There are a few counts of this clonotype. One junction end does not reproduce the germline sequence, and a read error may be involved. The V call is TRBV7-2, the J call TRBJ2-3; tentative D call: TRBD2 (6 bases). Germline V gives CDR1 SGHTA, CDR2 FQGNSA. The CDR3 totals 14 residues. This CDR3 is CASSLAKSTDTQYF. Written as DNA, the CDR3 is TGTGCCAGCAGCCTAGCGAAAAGCACAGATACGCAGTATTTT.

This clonotype was picked up many times. V usage is TRBV28 and J usage is TRBJ2-1; a weak D match, TRBD1 (6 bases). CDR1 is MDHEN and CDR2 is SYDVKM in the germline V gene. CDR3 length: 12 residues. The germline V and J ends were trimmed by 5 bases and 7 bases, with 9 bases remaining between them. The CDR3 is CASSARGNEQFF. The CDR3 bases are TGTGCCAGCAGTGCTAGGGGGAATGAGCAGTTCTTC.

Turning to this clonotype: It may be a read error: a sequence one base away is much more abundant. The gene calls are TRBV9 and TRBJ2-1, with D perhaps matching TRBD1 (6 bases). Germline V gene sequence: CDR1 SGDLS, CDR2 YYNGEE. This CDR3 has 11 amino acids. Trimming pared 7 bases from V and 10 bases from J, leaving 12 bases between. CDR3 sequence (DNA): TGTGCCAGCGCCCGCCAGGGGGAGCAGTTCTTC. Translating it yields CASARQGEQFF.

Only a few counts were recorded for this clonotype. This rearrangement joins TRBV25-1 to TRBJ2-7, with 9 bases lining up with TRBD2. V lost 4 bases to trimming and J lost 0 bases; unmatched junction nucleotides: 7. The CDR3 sequence is 16 residues long. The germline CDR1 and CDR2 sequences are MGHDK and SYGVNS. The CDR3 nucleotides are TGTGCCAGCAGTGGGTCGGGACTAGCTGACTCCTACGAGCAGTACTTC. Translating gives CASSGSGLADSYEQYF.

This clonotype occurred a few times. The chain joins TRBV12-3 or TRBV12-4 to TRBJ2-1, with 7 positions matching TRBD2. This CDR3 has 14 residues. Trimming removed 10 bases from V and 4 bases from J; junction bases left unmatched: 10. DNA of the CDR3: TGTGCCACTGGGAGTGCCGGGGGGTACAATGAGCAGTTCTTC. It yields the protein CATGSAGGYNEQFF.

In its sample, this clonotype was seen many times. The V call is TRBV6-6, the J call TRBJ1-1; 10 positions match TRBD1. In germline, CDR1 is MNHNY, CDR2 SVGAGI (reference sequence). Trimming at V came to 2 bases and at J to 3 bases, leaving 3 bases not matched to a gene. The length of the CDR3 is 15 residues. CDR3 coding DNA: TGTGCCAGCAGTTACGGGGGACAGGGGTACACTGAAGCTTTCTTT. It encodes CASSYGGQGYTEAFF.

In this sample, this clonotype turned up a few times. A read error may account for a junction end that differs from germline. DNA for the CDR3: TGTGCCGGCAGTTACGGCGGGAGCCTCACAGATACGCAGTATTTT. This translates into CAGSYGGSLTDTQYF. This sequence joins TRBV6-5 and TRBJ2-3, with 7 positions matching TRBD2. The CDR3 is 15 amino acids. Germline values: CDR1 MNHEY, CDR2 SVGAGI.

This clonotype was detected ten times or more. The chain couples TRBV18 to TRBJ2-1, with 12 bases identical to TRBD2. The CDR3 loop spans 16 amino acids. Germline V gene sequence: CDR1 KGHSH, CDR2 LQKENI. V lost 6 bases and J lost 9; bases outside the gene matches: 12. DNA for the CDR3: TGTGCCAGCTCCGTACCTAGCGGGAGGGCCTACGGTGAGCAGTTCTTC. Translation: CASSVPSGRAYGEQFF.

The table lists this clonotype with a few counts. The CDR3 sequence: CASNPDPYLPKDIQYF. As DNA, the CDR3 is TGTGCCAGCAATCCCGACCCCTACCTGCCTAAGGACATTCAGTACTTC. J is TRBJ2-4 and V is TRBV27; D gene uncertain. V shed 7 bases and J shed 8 bases, with 24 bases lying between them. The germline V gene encodes CDR1 MNHEY and CDR2 SMNVEV (reference sequence). CDR3 length equals 16 residues.

This clonotype came up a few times. This sequence joins TRBV27 and TRBJ2-1; D is perhaps TRBD1 or TRBD2 (5 bases each). This CDR3 contains 16 residues. The ends were cut back, 1 base at V and 0 bases at J, with 10 bases in the middle. Germline assignment: CDR1 MNHEY and CDR2 SMNVEV (reference sequence). The CDR3 reads CASSLFGTGSYNEQFF. The CDR3 region has the DNA TGTGCCAGCAGTTTATTCGGGACGGGCTCCTACAATGAGCAGTTCTTC.

This clonotype was counted many times. The rearrangement uses TRBV18 and TRBJ2-5, with D perhaps being TRBD1 or TRBD2 (5 bases each). In germline, CDR1 is KGHSH, CDR2 LQKENI. With 3 bases removed from V and 5 bases from J, the gap between germline ends came to 16 bases. CDR3 length equals 15 residues. CDR3 in DNA: TGTGCCAGCTCACCGACCACGGGACCGACGGAGACCCAGTACTTC. Amino acid sequence: CASSPTTGPTETQYF.

J is TRBJ1-1 and V is TRBV18; no reliable D call. The CDR3 covers 14 residues. Germline V gives CDR1 KGHSH, CDR2 LQKENI. Trimming took off 3 bases at V and 0 bases at J, with 8 bases between the two ends. The CDR3 spells CASSPPAMNTEAFF. In DNA form, the CDR3 reads TGTGCCAGCTCACCCCCGGCAATGAACACTGAAGCTTTCTTT.

This clonotype was counted ten times or more. This sequence joins TRBV6-1 and TRBJ2-7; 8 bases map to TRBD2. J gave up 3 bases and V 5 bases, and 36 bases lay outside the gene matches. The CDR3 totals 24 residues. Germline values: CDR1 MNHNS, CDR2 SASEGT. The chain's CDR3 is CASSTGRGSGRPRTSYRGVYEQYF. The CDR3 DNA reads as TGTGCCAGCAGTACGGGACGGGGAAGCGGGAGACCACGCACCTCCTACCGGGGGGTCTACGAGCAGTACTTC.

The genes are TRBV28 and TRBJ2-6, with 8 bases matching TRBD1. Trimming took 4 bases from V and 7 from J; bases not matched to a gene: 12. Germline values: CDR1 MDHEN, CDR2 SYDVKM. The CDR3 extends over 17 amino acids. The DNA for the CDR3 is TGTGCCAGCAGTTCAGGACAGGGTATCGGGCGAGCCAACGTCCTGACTTTC. As protein: CASSSGQGIGRANVLTF.